These 2 T cell receptor beta chains were all obtained from the same sample, sequenced in a study of T-cell memory formation after mild COVID-19. Each CDR3 protein is one row after TCRdb ran MiXCR on the 5' RACE reads. The data show approximately 40,000 distinct CDR3 sequences, about an eighth seen once. Sequencing was performed on PBMCs or a T cell subset sorted from them (not recorded which). The receptors shown here come from a man aged 18 to 29 who had mild COVID-19 (a few samples of this study predate the infection). Cell type and time point are not known.

This clonotype was seen only once. The chain links TRBV4-2 to TRBJ2-3; D possibly corresponds to TRBD1 (6 bases). Germline-derived CDR1 and CDR2 are LGHNA and YNFKEQ. The CDR3 spans 16 residues. V lost 4 bases and J 0 bases, leaving 14 bases between the germline ends. For the CDR3, the DNA is TGTGCCAGCAGCCCCCGCCCACAGGGTAGCACAGATACGCAGTATTTT. This codes for CASSPRPQGSTDTQYF.

This clonotype was observed a handful of times. The chain joins TRBV15 to TRBJ2-7; 9 bases match TRBD1. The length of the CDR3 is 14 residues. CDR1 and CDR2 (germline): LNHNV, YYDKDF (reference sequence). V was clipped by 0 bases and J by 9 bases; unmatched bases: 6. CDR3 nucleotides: TGTGCCACCAGCAGAGAATACAGGGGGCCGGGGCAGTACGTC. This codes for CATSREYRGPGQYV.